Sequencing of this T cell receptor beta chain was carried out in a study of PD-1 blockade in classical Hodgkin lymphoma. Regarding the study as a whole: Complete responders' diversity at baseline resembled that of newly diagnosed patients.

Specified time point: cycle 4 day 1 (C4D1), after around six weeks of nivolumab. Relapses following autologous stem cell transplantation were seen in all patients, with brentuximab vedotin exposure varying. Classifying best responses yielded complete response, partial response or progressive disease. As concerns this clone: The antigen is not known.

Germline CDR1 and CDR2: SGHNT and YENEEA. V lost 3 bases to trimming and J lost 3 bases, with 8 bases between them. The CDR3 runs to 13 residues. The method was immunoSEQ multiplex PCR; TCRdb's version includes in-frame clones alone and lacks a portion of them. The sample holds some 4,500 clones; roughly 70% are singletons and the top ten take around 27%. Here the sequenced sample was peripheral blood mononuclear cells (PBMCs), taken before the fourth cycle of nivolumab. This TCR derives from a human donor with classical Hodgkin lymphoma. This chain links TRBV11-3 with TRBJ1-1; D perhaps matches TRBD1 (5 bases). DNA of the CDR3: TGTGCCAGCAGCTTGGAAGGGGACACTGAAGCTTTCTTT. This translates into CASSLEGDTEAFF.